The following is a T cell receptor beta chain sequence with its context. The antigen is unknown. 5'RACE primed at constant segments yielded TCR alpha and TCR beta cDNA libraries bearing sample barcodes and UMIs. Via MiXCR, TCRdb re-called the 5' RACE reads, giving one row per CDR3 protein. The table lists about 240,000 distinct CDR3 sequences, 7.5% to 10% of them singletons, with 20% to 25% in the top ten. Trimming removed 5 bases from V and 12 bases from J, with 13 bases in between. The CDR3 length is 10 residues. Per the germline V gene, CDR1 is DFQATT and CDR2 is SNEGSKA (reference sequence). This entry belongs to a study of T-cell memory formation after mild COVID-19. Across the whole study: TCR clusters were largely donor specific.

Study-level points and caveats: Detection of some responders pre-infection suggested pre-existing cross-reactive memory T cells participated. Researchers could not confirm that second-wave clones peaking on day 37 targeted SARS-CoV-2.

Sequenced: PBMCs or a T cell subset sorted from them (not recorded which). The rearrangement uses TRBV20-1 and TRBJ1-1; no clear D gene. The sequence came from a man between 18 and 35 years old who had mild COVID-19 (a few samples of this study predate the infection). Cell type and time point are not known. The CDR3 DNA reads as TGCAGTGCTTACCGAGACTCTACTTTCTTT. This encodes CSAYRDSTFF.